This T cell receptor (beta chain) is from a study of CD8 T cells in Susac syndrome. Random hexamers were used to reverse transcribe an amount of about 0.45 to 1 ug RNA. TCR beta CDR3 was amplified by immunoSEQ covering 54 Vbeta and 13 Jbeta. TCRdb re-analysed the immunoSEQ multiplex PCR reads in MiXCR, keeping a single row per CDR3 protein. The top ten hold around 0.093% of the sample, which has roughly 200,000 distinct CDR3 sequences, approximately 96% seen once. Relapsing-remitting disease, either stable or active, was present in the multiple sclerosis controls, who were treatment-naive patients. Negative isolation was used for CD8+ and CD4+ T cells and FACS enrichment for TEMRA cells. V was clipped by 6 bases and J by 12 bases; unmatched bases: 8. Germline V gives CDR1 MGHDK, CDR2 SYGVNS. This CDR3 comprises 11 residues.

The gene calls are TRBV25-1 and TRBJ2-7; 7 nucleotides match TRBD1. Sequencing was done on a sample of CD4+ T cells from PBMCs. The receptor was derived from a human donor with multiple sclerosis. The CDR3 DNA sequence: TGTGCCAGCAGCCGACAGGGAGAACGGTACTTC. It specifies CASSRQGERYF.